The rows below give T cell receptor beta chains drawn from one sample of a study of blood T cell repertoires in COVID-19. The table came from immunoSEQ multiplex PCR; TCRdb's copy has only in-frame clones and leaves some out. The repertoire holds 70,000 or so clones, with 87% as singletons. The sample comprised peripheral blood. Receptors were obtained from a woman aged 18-35 years with acute or convalescent COVID-19. The CDR3 runs from the conserved cysteine through the conserved F or W. The D gene is left open where the match is weak. Size is stated for part of the rows, as once, few or many counts, or as a class when the clone is expanded.

NA	NA	TRBJ2-1	14	TRBV7-9	TGTGCCAGCAGCCTGGGAGGAAGAGGGGATGAGCAGTTCTTC	CASSLGGRGDEQFF
NA	NA	TRBJ2-1	14	TRBV29-1	TGCAGCGTCGAAAACGTCGGGGGGCTCAATGAGCAGTTCTTC	CSVENVGGLNEQFF
NA	once	TRBJ1-2	15	TRBV21-1	TGTGCCAGCAGCAAGAGCGAGGGACAGGGCCATGGCTACACCTTC	CASSKSEGQGHGYTF
NA	few	TRBJ2-7	12	TRBV30	TGTGCCTGGAGAAAAACAGGGTACGAGCAGTACTTC	CAWRKTGYEQYF
NA	NA	TRBJ1-1	13	TRBV5-4	TGTGCCAGCAGTTTGGACAGTGGCACTGAAGCTTTCTTT	CASSLDSGTEAFF
TRBD1	NA	TRBJ2-5	15	TRBV12-5	TGTGCTAGTGGTTTGGACAGGGGGGACCAAGAGACCCAGTACTTC	CASGLDRGDQETQYF
TRBD2	NA	TRBJ2-3	13	TRBV2	TGTGCCAGCTCGGGGGGGCCGTCGGATACGCAGTATTTT	CASSGGPSDTQYF
NA	few	TRBJ2-2	13	TRBV18	TGTGCCAGCTCAGGCTTGAACACCGGGGAGCTGTTTTTT	CASSGLNTGELFF
NA	NA	TRBJ2-1	15	TRBV10-2	TGCGCCAGCAGTGAGGGACAGTTAACCTACAATGAGCAGTTCTTC	CASSEGQLTYNEQFF
NA	NA	TRBJ1-2	14	TRBV9	TGTGCCAGCAGCATAGAGGGGGGGCCCTATGGCTACACCTTC	CASSIEGGPYGYTF
NA	NA	TRBJ2-7	14	TRBV18	TGTGCCAGCTCACCTGCCGGGGGCTCCTACGAGCAGTACTTC	CASSPAGGSYEQYF
NA	NA	TRBJ2-7	13	TRBV15	TGTGCCACCAGCAAGGACATCTCCTACGAGCAGTACTTC	CATSKDISYEQYF
TRBD2	NA	TRBJ2-1	13	TRBV4-1	TGCGCCAGCAGCCCTCTGACTAGCGGGGACCAGTTCTTC	CASSPLTSGDQFF
NA	NA	TRBJ1-6	15	TRBV27	TGTGCCAGCAAGGGGAAGGAGGGAACTAATTCACCCCTCCACTTT	CASKGKEGTNSPLHF
NA	NA	TRBJ2-3	13	TRBV12-3/TRBV12-4	TGTGCCAGCAGCATCGGGACTACAGATACGCAGTATTTT	CASSIGTTDTQYF
NA	NA	TRBJ1-2	14	TRBV30	TGTGCCTTGCGTGGCGGGGGCGTAATTTATGGCTACACCTTC	CALRGGGVIYGYTF
TRBD1	few	TRBJ1-1	15	TRBV4-1	TGCGCCAGCAGCCATAAGGACAGGGGGGGCACTGAAGCTTTCTTT	CASSHKDRGGTEAFF
TRBD1	NA	TRBJ2-7	14	TRBV11-2	TGTGCCAGCAGCCGGACAGGGGACACCTACGAGCAGTACTTC	CASSRTGDTYEQYF
NA	NA	TRBJ2-1	13	TRBV5-6	TGTGCCAGCAGCCTGAGCTCCTACAATGAGCAGTTCTTC	CASSLSSYNEQFF
TRBD2	NA	TRBJ2-1	15	TRBV7-9	TGTGCCAGCAGCGCTAGCGGGGGCGCCTACAATGAGCAGTTCTTC	CASSASGGAYNEQFF
TRBD2	NA	TRBJ2-7	16	TRBV7-6	TGTGCCAGCAGCTTGGGCCTAGCGGGAGAGTCATGGGAGCAGTACTTC	CASSLGLAGESWEQYF
NA	once	TRBJ2-3	13	TRBV6-2/TRBV6-3	TGTGCCAGCAGTTACTCGGGCGTGGATACGCAGTATTTT	CASSYSGVDTQYF
TRBD1	once	TRBJ2-7	14	TRBV10-1	TGCGCCAGCAGTGATGGGACAGGGATCCACGAGCAGTACTTC	CASSDGTGIHEQYF
TRBD1	NA	TRBJ1-6	16	TRBV11-2	TGTGCCAGCGGCGGACAGGGAGCATCCTATAATTCACCCCTCCACTTT	CASGGQGASYNSPLHF
NA	NA	TRBJ2-1	14	TRBV13	TGTGCCAGCAGCTACCGAGCTAGCTCGGGTGAGCAGTTCTTC	CASSYRASSGEQFF
NA	NA	TRBJ1-5	13	TRBV12-3/TRBV12-4	TGTGCCAGCAGATCGCTGGACAGCCATTACCAGCATTTT	CASRSLDSHYQHF
NA	NA	TRBJ1-1	13	TRBV7-9	TGTGCCAGCACCCTTCTAGGTCTCACTGAAGCTTTCTTT	CASTLLGLTEAFF
TRBD1	NA	TRBJ2-7	14	TRBV9	TGTGCCAGCAGCGAGGGGACAGGGGAAGTCGAGCAGTACTTC	CASSEGTGEVEQYF